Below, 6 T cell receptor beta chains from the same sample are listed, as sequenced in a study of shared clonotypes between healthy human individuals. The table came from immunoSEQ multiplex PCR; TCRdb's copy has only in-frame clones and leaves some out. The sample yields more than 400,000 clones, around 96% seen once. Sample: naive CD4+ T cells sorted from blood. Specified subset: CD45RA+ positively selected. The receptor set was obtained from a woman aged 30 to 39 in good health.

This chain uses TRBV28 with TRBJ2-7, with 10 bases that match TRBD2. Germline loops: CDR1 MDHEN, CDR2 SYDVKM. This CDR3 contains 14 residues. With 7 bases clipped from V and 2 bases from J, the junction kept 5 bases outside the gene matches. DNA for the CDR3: TGTGCCAGCACCGGACTAGCGGAAACCTACGAGCAGTACTTC. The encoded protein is CASTGLAETYEQYF.

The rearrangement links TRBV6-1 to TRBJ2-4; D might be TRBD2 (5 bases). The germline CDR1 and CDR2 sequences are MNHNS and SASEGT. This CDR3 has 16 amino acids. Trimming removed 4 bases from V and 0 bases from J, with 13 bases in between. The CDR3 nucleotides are TGTGCCAGCAGTGCCGGACGGACTCTAGCCAAAAACATTCAGTACTTC. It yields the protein CASSAGRTLAKNIQYF.

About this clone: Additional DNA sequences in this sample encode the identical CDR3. The CDR3: CASSLVGFGYTF. The CDR3 nucleotides are TGTGCCAGCAGTTTAGTGGGGTTTGGCTACACCTTC. The chain links TRBV28 to TRBJ1-2; D remains unclear. Germline CDR1 and CDR2: MDHEN and SYDVKM. The CDR3 sequence is 12 residues long. Trimming stripped 2 bases from V and 7 bases from J, with 8 bases between.

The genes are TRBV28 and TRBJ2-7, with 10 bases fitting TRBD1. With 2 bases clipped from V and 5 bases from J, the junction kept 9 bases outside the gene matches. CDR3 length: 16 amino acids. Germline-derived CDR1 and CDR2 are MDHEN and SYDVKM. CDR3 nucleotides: TGTGCCAGCAGTTTAAATCAAGGGACAGGGGCAAACGAGCAGTACTTC. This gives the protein CASSLNQGTGANEQYF.

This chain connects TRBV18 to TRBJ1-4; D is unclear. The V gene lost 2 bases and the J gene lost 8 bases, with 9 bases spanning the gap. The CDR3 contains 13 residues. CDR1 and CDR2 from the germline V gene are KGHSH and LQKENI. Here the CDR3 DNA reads TGTGCCAGCTCACCATGGAATACGGAAAAACTGTTTTTT. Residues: CASSPWNTEKLFF.

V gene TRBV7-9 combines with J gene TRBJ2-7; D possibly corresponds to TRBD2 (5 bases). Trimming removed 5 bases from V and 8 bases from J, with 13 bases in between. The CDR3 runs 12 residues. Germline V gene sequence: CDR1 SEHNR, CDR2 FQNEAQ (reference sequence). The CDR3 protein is CASSPGRGKQYF. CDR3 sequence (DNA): TGTGCCAGCAGCCCAGGCCGGGGTAAGCAGTACTTC.